The present T cell receptor (beta chain) was sequenced within a study of CD8 T cells in ankylosing spondylitis. The germline V gene has CDR1 SEHNR and CDR2 FQNEAQ (reference sequence). With 5 bases removed from V and 0 bases from J, the gap between germline ends came to 11 bases. The CDR3 sequence is 15 residues long. MiXCR was run by TCRdb on the 5' RACE reads, yielding one entry per CDR3 protein. This table holds under 130,000 distinct CDR3 sequences, less than 25% found once. The genes are TRBV7-9 and TRBJ1-3, with D tentatively TRBD1 (5 bases). The sequenced material came from synovial fluid, either unsorted or a sorted T cell fraction (not recorded which). This receptor was identified in a male donor with ankylosing spondylitis. CDR3 protein: CASSTYGASGNTIYF. In nucleotides, the CDR3 is TGTGCCAGCAGCACCTACGGGGCCTCTGGAAACACCATATATTTT.